These T cell receptor beta chains were read from a single sample in a study of cytomegalovirus exposure and HLA in healthy donors. The data were produced by immunoSEQ multiplex PCR, yet TCRdb's version contains in-frame clones alone and is incomplete. Of 65,000 to 75,000 clones listed, around 67% are singletons. The sequenced material came from PBMCs. These TCRs come from a woman between 25 and 40 years old in good health and CMV-seronegative. The CDR3 runs from the conserved cysteine through the conserved F or W. Fields, in order: V gene, clone size, D gene, J gene, CDR3 protein, CDR3 DNA. The D gene is left open where the match is weak. A clone size is listed for some rows: how often the clone was seen (once, few, many), or a class if it is expanded.

v_gene: TRBV2
abundance: -
d_gene: -
j_gene: TRBJ1-5
CDR3aa: CASSDIGVGNQPQHF
CDR3nt: TGTGCCAGCAGTGATATCGGAGTGGGCAATCAGCCCCAGCATTTT

v_gene: TRBV30
abundance: -
d_gene: TRBD1
j_gene: TRBJ1-1
CDR3aa: CAWSDPGQGAFF
CDR3nt: TGTGCCTGGAGTGACCCCGGACAGGGGGCTTTCTTT

v_gene: TRBV7-2
abundance: few
d_gene: TRBD1
j_gene: TRBJ2-1
CDR3aa: CASSQFPGQGAHNEQFF
CDR3nt: TGTGCCAGCAGCCAGTTCCCGGGACAGGGTGCCCACAATGAGCAGTTCTTC

v_gene: TRBV2
abundance: -
d_gene: -
j_gene: TRBJ1-5
CDR3aa: CASTKDGHSNQPQHF
CDR3nt: TGTGCCAGCACTAAGGACGGACATAGCAATCAGCCCCAGCATTTT

v_gene: TRBV25-1
abundance: -
d_gene: -
j_gene: TRBJ2-1
CDR3aa: CATVDRLGYNEQFF
CDR3nt: TGTGCCACCGTAGACAGGCTGGGGTACAATGAGCAGTTCTTC

v_gene: TRBV19
abundance: -
d_gene: TRBD2
j_gene: TRBJ2-7
CDR3aa: CASSIDVPGRGGIYEQYF
CDR3nt: TGTGCCAGTAGTATAGATGTCCCCGGGAGGGGGGGCATATACGAGCAGTACTTC

v_gene: TRBV7-8
abundance: -
d_gene: -
j_gene: TRBJ1-1
CDR3aa: CASNTAAAMNTEAFF
CDR3nt: TGTGCCAGCAACACGGCGGCGGCCATGAACACTGAAGCTTTCTTT

v_gene: TRBV5-6
abundance: -
d_gene: -
j_gene: TRBJ2-5
CDR3aa: CASSWGRGRPETQYF
CDR3nt: TGTGCCAGCAGCTGGGGTCGGGGTCGACCAGAGACCCAGTACTTC

v_gene: TRBV5-4
abundance: -
d_gene: -
j_gene: TRBJ1-2
CDR3aa: CASSFPGTDYGYTF
CDR3nt: TGTGCCAGCAGCTTCCCAGGCACAGACTATGGCTACACCTTC

v_gene: TRBV19
abundance: few
d_gene: -
j_gene: TRBJ1-5
CDR3aa: CASGDERQPQHF
CDR3nt: TGTGCCAGCGGGGATGAAAGGCAGCCCCAGCATTTT

v_gene: TRBV19
abundance: few
d_gene: -
j_gene: TRBJ1-2
CDR3aa: CASSLSLTANYGYTF
CDR3nt: TGTGCCAGTAGCTTGAGTTTGACAGCTAACTATGGCTACACCTTC

v_gene: TRBV5-6
abundance: -
d_gene: TRBD1
j_gene: TRBJ2-7
CDR3aa: CASRGGTGSREQYF
CDR3nt: TGTGCCAGCAGGGGGGGGACAGGGTCCCGCGAGCAGTACTTC

v_gene: TRBV29-1
abundance: -
d_gene: -
j_gene: TRBJ1-1
CDR3aa: CSVGRGTEAFF
CDR3nt: TGCAGCGTTGGGAGGGGCACTGAAGCTTTCTTT

v_gene: TRBV5-1
abundance: -
d_gene: -
j_gene: TRBJ2-3
CDR3aa: CASSLEGQPSTDTQYF
CDR3nt: TGCGCCAGCAGCTTGGAAGGACAGCCTAGCACAGATACGCAGTATTTT

v_gene: TRBV5-1
abundance: -
d_gene: -
j_gene: TRBJ2-5
CDR3aa: CASSLVSGQETQYF
CDR3nt: TGCGCCAGCAGCTTGGTTAGCGGTCAGGAGACCCAGTACTTC

v_gene: TRBV5-1
abundance: -
d_gene: TRBD1
j_gene: TRBJ2-5
CDR3aa: CASGQGRQETQYF
CDR3nt: TGCGCCAGCGGACAGGGTCGACAAGAGACCCAGTACTTC

v_gene: TRBV7-3
abundance: -
d_gene: TRBD1
j_gene: TRBJ2-2
CDR3aa: CASSLMEQGASGELFF
CDR3nt: TGTGCCAGCAGCTTAATGGAACAGGGGGCAAGCGGGGAGCTGTTTTTT

v_gene: TRBV5-6
abundance: -
d_gene: -
j_gene: TRBJ1-3
CDR3aa: CASSLGAQAGSGNTIYF
CDR3nt: TGTGCCAGCAGCTTGGGGGCACAGGCCGGCTCTGGAAACACCATATATTTT

v_gene: TRBV30
abundance: -
d_gene: TRBD1
j_gene: TRBJ2-2
CDR3aa: CAWSGGTGGNTGELFF
CDR3nt: TGTGCCTGGAGTGGCGGTACAGGGGGTAACACCGGGGAGCTGTTTTTT

v_gene: TRBV4-3
abundance: -
d_gene: -
j_gene: TRBJ1-1
CDR3aa: CASSQSGGMNTEAFF
CDR3nt: TGCGCCAGCAGCCAATCGGGGGGGATGAACACTGAAGCTTTCTTT

v_gene: TRBV5-1
abundance: -
d_gene: TRBD1
j_gene: TRBJ1-2
CDR3aa: CASSRGDRVNYGYTF
CDR3nt: TGCGCCAGCAGCCGAGGGGACAGGGTAAACTATGGCTACACCTTC

v_gene: TRBV11-3
abundance: -
d_gene: -
j_gene: TRBJ2-7
CDR3aa: CASSPRDKPYEQYF
CDR3nt: TGTGCCAGCAGCCCCCGGGACAAACCCTACGAGCAGTACTTC

v_gene: TRBV5-1
abundance: -
d_gene: TRBD2
j_gene: TRBJ2-5
CDR3aa: CASSEGLAGGQETQYF
CDR3nt: TGCGCCAGCAGCGAGGGACTAGCGGGGGGCCAAGAGACCCAGTACTTC

v_gene: TRBV29-1
abundance: -
d_gene: -
j_gene: TRBJ2-7
CDR3aa: CSVGGRSYEQYF
CDR3nt: TGCAGCGTTGGTGGCAGATCCTACGAGCAGTACTTC

v_gene: TRBV11-2
abundance: -
d_gene: TRBD1
j_gene: TRBJ2-2
CDR3aa: CASSMGTGQAGELFF
CDR3nt: TGTGCCAGCAGCATGGGGACAGGGCAAGCCGGGGAGCTGTTTTTT

v_gene: TRBV7-9
abundance: -
d_gene: TRBD2
j_gene: TRBJ2-1
CDR3aa: CASSRTSGGPGYNEQFF
CDR3nt: TGTGCCAGCAGCCGCACTAGCGGGGGGCCCGGATACAATGAGCAGTTCTTC

v_gene: TRBV12-5
abundance: -
d_gene: TRBD1
j_gene: TRBJ2-3
CDR3aa: CASGLVRTGSTDTQYF
CDR3nt: TGTGCTAGTGGTTTGGTTAGGACAGGGAGCACAGATACGCAGTATTTT

v_gene: TRBV14
abundance: -
d_gene: -
j_gene: TRBJ2-7
CDR3aa: CASSQGDTTYEQYF
CDR3nt: TGTGCCAGCAGCCAAGGGGACACCACCTACGAGCAGTACTTC

v_gene: TRBV10-3
abundance: few
d_gene: TRBD1
j_gene: TRBJ1-1
CDR3aa: CAISGPEGQGKTEAFF
CDR3nt: TGTGCCATCAGTGGGCCCGAGGGACAGGGTAAGACTGAAGCTTTCTTT

v_gene: TRBV4-2
abundance: -
d_gene: -
j_gene: TRBJ2-5
CDR3aa: CASSLRQRMGPQETQYF
CDR3nt: TGTGCCAGCAGCCTTCGGCAAAGAATGGGGCCGCAAGAGACCCAGTACTTC

v_gene: TRBV6-1
abundance: few
d_gene: TRBD1
j_gene: TRBJ1-2
CDR3aa: CASTGQNYGYTF
CDR3nt: TGTGCCAGCACGGGACAGAACTATGGCTACACCTTC

v_gene: TRBV7-2
abundance: few
d_gene: -
j_gene: TRBJ2-2
CDR3aa: CASSLDASLTGELFF
CDR3nt: TGTGCCAGCAGCTTAGACGCTAGCCTTACCGGGGAGCTGTTTTTT

v_gene: TRBV28
abundance: -
d_gene: -
j_gene: TRBJ1-2
CDR3aa: CASQVFPNYGYTF
CDR3nt: TGTGCCAGCCAGGTTTTCCCTAACTATGGCTACACCTTC

v_gene: TRBV5-1
abundance: few
d_gene: TRBD2
j_gene: TRBJ2-7
CDR3aa: CASSWKDSGGSFEQYF
CDR3nt: TGCGCCAGCAGCTGGAAGGACAGCGGGGGCTCTTTCGAGCAGTACTTC

v_gene: TRBV28
abundance: once
d_gene: TRBD1
j_gene: TRBJ2-1
CDR3aa: CASSSQDRGGDEQFF
CDR3nt: TGTGCCAGCAGTTCTCAAGACAGGGGTGGGGATGAGCAGTTCTTC

v_gene: TRBV6-1
abundance: -
d_gene: -
j_gene: TRBJ1-5
CDR3aa: CASSELSWEPQPQHF
CDR3nt: TGTGCCAGCAGTGAACTATCTTGGGAGCCCCAGCCCCAGCATTTT

v_gene: TRBV28
abundance: -
d_gene: -
j_gene: TRBJ1-1
CDR3aa: CASRLGVGGTEAFF
CDR3nt: TGTGCCAGCAGACTTGGTGTAGGGGGCACTGAAGCTTTCTTT

v_gene: TRBV7-2
abundance: once
d_gene: -
j_gene: TRBJ1-5
CDR3aa: CASSINVGDQPQHF
CDR3nt: TGTGCCAGCAGCATAAATGTGGGAGATCAGCCCCAGCATTTT

v_gene: TRBV7-2
abundance: -
d_gene: -
j_gene: TRBJ1-1
CDR3aa: CASSRDRNTEAFF
CDR3nt: TGTGCCAGCAGCCGAGACAGAAACACTGAAGCTTTCTTT

v_gene: TRBV4-1
abundance: -
d_gene: TRBD2
j_gene: TRBJ2-3
CDR3aa: CASRPGLAVTSTDTQYF
CDR3nt: TGCGCCAGCAGACCGGGACTAGCGGTTACTAGCACAGATACGCAGTATTTT

v_gene: TRBV27
abundance: -
d_gene: -
j_gene: TRBJ1-1
CDR3aa: CASSLYRPNTEAFF
CDR3nt: TGTGCCAGCAGTTTATACAGGCCTAACACTGAAGCTTTCTTT

v_gene: TRBV6-5
abundance: -
d_gene: TRBD1
j_gene: TRBJ1-5
CDR3aa: CASGGQINQPQHF
CDR3nt: TGTGCCAGTGGGGGACAGATAAATCAGCCCCAGCATTTT

v_gene: TRBV19
abundance: few
d_gene: -
j_gene: TRBJ2-5
CDR3aa: CASSTPGAGETQYF
CDR3nt: TGTGCCAGTAGTACGCCAGGGGCAGGGGAGACCCAGTACTTC

v_gene: TRBV7-2
abundance: -
d_gene: TRBD1
j_gene: TRBJ1-3
CDR3aa: CASSLDRGDTIYF
CDR3nt: TGTGCCAGCAGCCTGGACAGGGGAGACACCATATATTTT

v_gene: TRBV5-1
abundance: -
d_gene: -
j_gene: TRBJ1-2
CDR3aa: CASSLAAGDYGYTF
CDR3nt: TGCGCCAGCAGCTTGGCCGCAGGGGACTATGGCTACACCTTC

v_gene: TRBV13
abundance: few
d_gene: -
j_gene: TRBJ1-2
CDR3aa: CASSLGGPYYGYTF
CDR3nt: TGTGCCAGCAGCTTGGGGGGACCCTACTATGGCTACACCTTC

v_gene: TRBV28
abundance: -
d_gene: TRBD1
j_gene: TRBJ2-5
CDR3aa: CASSSQTGVETQYF
CDR3nt: TGTGCCAGCAGTTCCCAGACAGGGGTAGAGACCCAGTACTTC